One sample yielded the 12 T cell receptor beta chains listed below, sequenced in a study of T cell changes during pregnancy in multiple sclerosis. Assay: immunoSEQ multiplex PCR; the TCRdb copy retains only in-frame clones and omits some. The table has around 48,000 clones, 85% to 95% seen once. Specimen: CD4+ T cells from peripheral blood mononuclear cells, collected in the second trimester of pregnancy. These receptor sequences come from a female donor in good health, enrolled as a control in a pregnancy study.

CDR3 sequence reads: CASSLVSSGSLYNEQFF. The CDR3 DNA reads as TGTGCCAGCAGCTTAGTCTCTAGCGGGAGTTTATACAATGAGCAGTTCTTC. V usage is TRBV7-8 and J usage is TRBJ2-1; 10 bases match TRBD2. Trimming at V came to 1 base and at J to 4 bases, leaving 7 bases not matched to a gene. Germline lookup yields CDR1 SGHVS and CDR2 FQNEAQ. CDR3 length: 17 amino acids.

The rearrangement links TRBV27 to TRBJ2-1; the D gene is possibly TRBD2 (6 bases). The V end was cut by 2 bases, the J end by 4 bases, with 9 bases between. Germline CDR1 reads MNHEY; CDR2 reads SMNVEV (reference sequence). This CDR3 contains 14 residues. The CDR3 is CASSLGREYNEQFF. The CDR3 DNA sequence: TGTGCCAGCAGTTTAGGTCGGGAGTACAATGAGCAGTTCTTC.

The chain carries TRBV7-9 and TRBJ1-1, with unresolved D. CDR3 size: 15 residues. V dropped 3 bases and J dropped 6 bases, with 17 bases sitting between them. Germline V gene data show CDR1 as SEHNR and CDR2 as FQNEAQ (reference sequence). CDR3 nucleotide sequence: TGTGCCAGCAGCTTCTGGGGAGAAACTGATCCTGAAGCTTTCTTT. Protein: CASSFWGETDPEAFF.

The gene calls are TRBV6-6 and TRBJ1-5; 8 bases are shared with TRBD1. Per germline, CDR1 MNHNY and CDR2 SVGAGI (reference sequence). There are 14 residues in the CDR3. The V and J ends lost 5 bases and 1 base, in that order; junction bases with no gene match: 1. Here the CDR3 reads CASSDRGSNQPQHF. CDR3 bases: TGTGCCAGCAGTGACAGGGGAAGCAATCAGCCCCAGCATTTT.

This clone was detected only a few times. The V gene is TRBV25-1, the J gene TRBJ2-3; TRBD1 matches at 11 bases. This CDR3 has 14 amino acids. After removal of 8 bases from V and 4 bases from J, the junction contained 5 bases not matched to a gene. Looked up from germline, CDR1 is MGHDK and CDR2 is SYGVNS. The CDR3 loop reads CASSGTGGSDTQYF. CDR3 coding DNA: TGTGCCAGCTCCGGGACAGGGGGTTCAGATACGCAGTATTTT.

The chain couples TRBV28 to TRBJ2-1; 9 nucleotides agree with TRBD2. From germline, CDR1 is MDHEN and CDR2 SYDVKM. V lost 2 bases and J lost 6; bases outside the gene matches: 17. The CDR3 covers 19 residues. The DNA for the CDR3 is TGTGCCAGCAGTTTAGGAGTCGGACTAGCGATTCGACTCTCCAATGAGCAGTTCTTC. This codes for CASSLGVGLAIRLSNEQFF.

The chain uses TRBV5-4 and TRBJ1-2, with TRBD1 identical over 7 bases. The CDR3 sequence is 16 residues long. Germline CDR1 SGHNT, CDR2 YYREEE (reference sequence). The V and J ends lost 4 bases and 6 bases, in that order; junction bases with no gene match: 15. The CDR3 sequence: CASSILSGDSKDGYTF. The CDR3, as DNA: TGTGCCAGCAGCATCCTTTCGGGGGACAGTAAGGATGGCTACACCTTC.

The chain has TRBV5-8 and TRBJ1-1, with TRBD1 identical over 9 bases. Germline V gene sequence: CDR1 SGHTS, CDR2 YDEGEE. This CDR3 comprises 15 residues. J lost 0 bases, V lost 6 bases, and 6 bases had no gene match. This chain's CDR3 is CASTLRDRVNTEAFF. The CDR3 region has the DNA TGTGCCAGCACCCTCCGGGACAGGGTGAACACTGAAGCTTTCTTT.

The V and J genes are TRBV28 and TRBJ1-1, with TRBD1 matching 7 bases. Trimming took 5 bases from V and 6 from J; bases not matched to a gene: 6. CDR3 length equals 13 residues. The germline gives CDR1 MDHEN, CDR2 SYDVKM. CDR3 protein: CASSATGRAEAFF. CDR3 bases: TGTGCCAGCAGTGCGACAGGGCGGGCTGAAGCTTTCTTT.

A word on this clone: At the DNA level, this CDR3 is encoded by other sequences in the same sample as well. The chain combines TRBV5-1 with TRBJ2-7; a possible D gene is TRBD2 (6 bases). Trimming cost V 4 bases and J 0 bases, with 17 bases left between them. Looked up from germline, CDR1 is SGHRS and CDR2 is YFSETQ. CDR3 length equals 16 residues. The CDR3 spells CASSPDSGRASYEQYF. The CDR3 nucleotides read TGCGCCAGCAGCCCCGATAGCGGAAGGGCCTCCTACGAGCAGTACTTC.

The J gene is TRBJ2-3, the V gene TRBV5-4, with 13 bases aligning to TRBD2. The CDR3 contains 16 residues. From germline, CDR1 is SGHNT and CDR2 YYREEE (reference sequence). V lost 2 bases, J lost 4 bases, and 4 bases stayed unmatched. The CDR3 is CASSLGLAGVADTQYF. In DNA, the CDR3 is TGTGCCAGCAGCTTAGGACTAGCGGGAGTGGCAGATACGCAGTATTTT. Supplemented by reference TRBV5-4 and TRBJ2-3, the full variable domain reads ETGVTQSPTHLIKTRGQQVTLRCSSQSGHNTVSWYQQALGQGPQFIFQYYREEENGRGNFPPRFSGLQFPNYSSELNVNALELDDSALYLCASSLGLAGVADTQYFGPGTRLTVL.

The chain recombines TRBV19 with TRBJ2-7; 7 positions match TRBD1. V lost 6 bases and J lost 0; bases outside the gene matches: 5. Looked up from germline, CDR1 is LNHDA and CDR2 is SQIVND (reference sequence). The CDR3 totals 14 residues. CDR3 DNA: TGTGCCAGTAGGAGGGCAGGGGGCTCCTACGAGCAGTACTTC. The encoded protein is CASRRAGGSYEQYF.